Given below is one T cell receptor (beta chain) in context. This sample was included in a study of blood T cell repertoires in COVID-19. Study context: The samples span acute and convalescent COVID-19 from the United States, Italy and Spain. T cells, B-cell-depleted T cells, or PBMCs supplied cDNA or gDNA.

Profiled with immunoSEQ multiplex PCR; TCRdb holds only in-frame clones, not every one. The table lists around 270,000 clones, about 85% of them singletons. Seattle's cohort entered during active infection and was followed longitudinally. Sequencing input: peripheral blood. This clonotype originated in a human donor with COVID-19, enrolled during active disease. The donor label of this sample is uncertain.

CDR3: CASSRDWSSYEQYF. CDR3 nucleotide sequence: TGCGCCAGCAGCCGCGATTGGAGCTCCTACGAGCAGTACTTC. The chain has TRBV4-1 and TRBJ2-7; no clear D. CDR3 length: 14 residues. The V end lost 4 bases, the J end lost 0 bases, and 10 bases lay between the germline ends. Looked up from germline, CDR1 is MGHRA and CDR2 is YSYEKL.